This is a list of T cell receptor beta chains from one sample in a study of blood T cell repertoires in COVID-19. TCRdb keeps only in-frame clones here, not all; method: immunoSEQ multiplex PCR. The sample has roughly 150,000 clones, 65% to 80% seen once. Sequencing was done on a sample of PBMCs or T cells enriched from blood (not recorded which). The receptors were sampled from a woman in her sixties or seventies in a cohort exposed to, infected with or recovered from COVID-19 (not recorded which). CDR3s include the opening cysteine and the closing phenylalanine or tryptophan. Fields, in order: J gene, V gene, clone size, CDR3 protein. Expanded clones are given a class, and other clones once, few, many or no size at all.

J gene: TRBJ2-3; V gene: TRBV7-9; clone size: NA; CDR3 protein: CASSLRQGGESDTQYF
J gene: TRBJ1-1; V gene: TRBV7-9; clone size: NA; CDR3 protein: CASSLAQGVEAFF
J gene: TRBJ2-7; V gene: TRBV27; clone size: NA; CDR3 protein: CASSFYRAPQYEQYF
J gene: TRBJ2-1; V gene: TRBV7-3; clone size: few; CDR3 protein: CASSSSGRDEQFF
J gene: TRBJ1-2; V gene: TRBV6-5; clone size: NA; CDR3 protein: CASKRGGPYNYGYTF
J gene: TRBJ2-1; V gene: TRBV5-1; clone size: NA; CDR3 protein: CASSPGRLYNEQFF
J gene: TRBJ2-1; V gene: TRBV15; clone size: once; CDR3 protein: CATSMGLAGVEQFF
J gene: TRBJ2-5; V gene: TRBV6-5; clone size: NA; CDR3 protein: CASSLRGGETQYF
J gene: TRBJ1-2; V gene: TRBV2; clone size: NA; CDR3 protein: CASSEVSYGYTF
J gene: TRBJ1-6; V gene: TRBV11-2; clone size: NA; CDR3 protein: CASSTWTGGRVGSPLHF
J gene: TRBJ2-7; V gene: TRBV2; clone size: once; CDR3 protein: CASSEAGTSGTEQYF
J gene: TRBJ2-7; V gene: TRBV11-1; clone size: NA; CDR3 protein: CASSSPSAGTTYEQYF
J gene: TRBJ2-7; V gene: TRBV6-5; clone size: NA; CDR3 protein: CASSLLQGGEQYF
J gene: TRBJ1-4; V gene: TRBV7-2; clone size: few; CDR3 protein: CASSLGGRLNEKLFF
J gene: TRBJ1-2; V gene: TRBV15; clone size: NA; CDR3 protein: CATSRDPQRTVIYGYTF
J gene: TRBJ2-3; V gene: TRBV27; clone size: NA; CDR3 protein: CASSWTGLTDTQYF
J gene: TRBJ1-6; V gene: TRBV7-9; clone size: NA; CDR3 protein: CASSQDSLKDSPLHF
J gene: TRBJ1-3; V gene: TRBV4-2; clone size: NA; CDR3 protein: CASSPEGGASGNTIYF
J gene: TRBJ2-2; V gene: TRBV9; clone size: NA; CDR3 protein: CASTGTGGSNTGELFF
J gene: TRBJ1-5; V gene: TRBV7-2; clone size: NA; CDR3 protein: CASSQGRAQPQHF